This entry lists 8 T cell receptor beta chains sequenced from one sample in a study of cytomegalovirus exposure and HLA in healthy donors. Amplification used 60 Vbeta primers and 13 Jbeta primers. Repertoires were generated with immunoSEQ multiplex PCR, while TCRdb's copy carries only in-frame clones and drops some. The table lists around 90,000 clones, roughly 60% of them singletons. Sequenced material: PBMCs. These receptors were obtained from a woman younger than 45 in good health and CMV-seropositive.

This clone appeared a single time. The V gene is TRBV4-1, the J gene TRBJ1-3; D is uncertain. CDR3 length equals 15 residues. Trimming removed 4 bases from V and 2 bases from J, with 12 bases in between. Germline lookup yields CDR1 MGHRA and CDR2 YSYEKL. CDR3: CASSPSERAGNTIYF. The CDR3 bases are TGCGCCAGCAGCCCTTCAGAGAGGGCTGGAAACACCATATATTTT.

The V gene is TRBV7-3, the J gene TRBJ2-6; TRBD2 matches 10 bases. The length of the CDR3 is 17 residues. Germline-derived CDR1 and CDR2 are SGHTA and FQGTGA. V was pared by 7 bases and J by 0 bases, with 6 bases of the junction left unmatched. The CDR3 DNA reads TGTGCCAGCACTCCTAGCGGGGGACCCTCTGGGGCCAACGTCCTGACTTTC. Protein product: CASTPSGGPSGANVLTF.

In this sample, this clone turned up once. This chain uses TRBV4-3 with TRBJ2-1; 7 bases agree with TRBD2. Germline trimming cut 0 bases from V and 6 bases from J; bases unmatched to any gene: 5. Germline V gene lookup returns CDR1 LGHNA and CDR2 YSLEER. This CDR3 comprises 15 residues. The CDR3 bases are TGCGCCAGCAGCCAAGATCTAGCGGAGTCCAATGAGCAGTTCTTC. Translated, it gives CASSQDLAESNEQFF.

The chain links TRBV5-1 to TRBJ1-1; D not resolved. CDR1 and CDR2 from the germline V gene are SGHRS and YFSETQ. The length of the CDR3 is 13 residues. V was shortened by 5 bases and J by 2 bases, with 10 bases between the two germline ends. The CDR3 coding sequence is TGCGCCAGCAGGGAGGACCCCAACACTGAAGCTTTCTTT. Residues: CASREDPNTEAFF.

V usage is TRBV7-9 and J usage is TRBJ2-5, with D possibly TRBD1 on 5 matching bases. The CDR3 spans 17 residues. Trimming removed 6 bases at V and 5 bases at J, with 25 bases between. The germline CDR1 and CDR2 sequences are SEHNR and FQNEAQ (reference sequence). The CDR3 loop is CASSPPPRVTLRETQYF. The DNA for the CDR3 is TGTGCCAGCAGTCCCCCCCCCAGGGTTACCCTCAGGGAGACCCAGTACTTC.

This clone was counted a few times. The J gene is TRBJ1-5, the V gene TRBV5-3, with 8 nucleotides matching TRBD1. TRBV5-3 is an ORF, with its function uncertain. The V segment lost 4 bases and the J segment 7 bases; nucleotides outside the gene matches: 7. The CDR3 totals 14 residues. The CDR3 loop is CARSADRAKQPQHF. CDR3 bases: TGTGCCAGAAGCGCGGACAGGGCGAAACAGCCCCAGCATTTT.

The DNA for the CDR3 is TGTGCCAGTAGCCCTGACATCGACTATGGCTACACCTTC. Translated: CASSPDIDYGYTF. The genes are TRBV19 and TRBJ1-2; D is undetermined. Germline V lookup: CDR1 LNHDA, CDR2 SQIVND (reference sequence). This CDR3 comprises 13 residues. V lost 6 bases and J 3 bases, leaving 11 bases between the germline ends.

Concerning this clone: Germline is not matched at one junction end, which may reflect a read error. The genes are TRBV5-1 and TRBJ2-7; TRBD1 matches 7 bases. The CDR3 is 12 residues long. Germline V CDR1 and CDR2: SGHRS, YFSETQ. The chain's CDR3 is CASRQGQGEQHF. CDR3 coding DNA: TGCGCCAGTAGACAGGGTCAGGGGGAGCAGCACTTC. Filled out from reference TRBV5-1 and TRBJ2-7, the complete variable domain reads KAGVTQTPRYLIKTRGQQVTLSCSPISGHRSVSWYQQTPGQGLQFLFEYFSETQRNKGNFPGRFSGRQFSNSRSEMNVSTLELGDSALYLCASRQGQGEQHFGPGTRLTVT.